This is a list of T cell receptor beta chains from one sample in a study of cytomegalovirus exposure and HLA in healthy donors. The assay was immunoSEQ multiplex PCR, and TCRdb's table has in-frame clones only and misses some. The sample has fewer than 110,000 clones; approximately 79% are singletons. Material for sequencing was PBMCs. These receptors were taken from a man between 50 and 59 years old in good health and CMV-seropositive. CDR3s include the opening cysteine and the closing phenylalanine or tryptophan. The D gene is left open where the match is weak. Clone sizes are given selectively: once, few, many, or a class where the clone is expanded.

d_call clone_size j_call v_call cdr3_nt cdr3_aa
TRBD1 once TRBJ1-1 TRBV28 TGTGCCAGCAGTTTATGGCAACAGGGGCCGGGGATGAACACTGAAGCTTTCTTT CASSLWQQGPGMNTEAFF
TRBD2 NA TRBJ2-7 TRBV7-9 TGTGCCAGCAGCAAGGGACTAGCGGGAGTCGAGCAGTACTTC CASSKGLAGVEQYF
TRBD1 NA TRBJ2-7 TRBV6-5 TGTGCCACCCGCCGGGACAGGGGGTCCTACGAGCAGTACTTC CATRRDRGSYEQYF
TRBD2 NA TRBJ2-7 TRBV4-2 TGTGCCAGCAGCCAAGTCGGGGGGTTCGAGCAGTACTTC CASSQVGGFEQYF
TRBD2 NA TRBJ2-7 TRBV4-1 TGCGCCAGCAGCCCTCTACGGGGGGGAACCTACGAGCAGTACTTC CASSPLRGGTYEQYF
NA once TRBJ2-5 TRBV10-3 TGTGCCATCAGTGAGGGCGGGACAGTCCAAGAGACCCAGTACTTC CAISEGGTVQETQYF
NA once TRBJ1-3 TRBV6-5 TGTGCCAGCAGTTACAGCAGGGTTGGAAACACCATATATTTT CASSYSRVGNTIYF
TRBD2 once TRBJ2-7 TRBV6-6 TGTGCCAGCAGGGACGGGAGGGGGGGGAATGAGCAGTACTTC CASRDGRGGNEQYF
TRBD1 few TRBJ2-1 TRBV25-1 TGTGCCAGCAGTGAGGTTGAGACAGGGGGATCCAATGAGCAGTTCTTC CASSEVETGGSNEQFF
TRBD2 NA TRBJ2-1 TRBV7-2 TGTGCCAGCAGCTTAGCGGCAACTAGCGGGACTCACAATGAGCAGTTCTTC CASSLAATSGTHNEQFF
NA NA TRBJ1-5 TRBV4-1 TGCGCCAGCAGCCAAGATATCGGTCAGCCCCAGCATTTT CASSQDIGQPQHF
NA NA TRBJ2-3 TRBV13 TGTGCCAGCAGCTTAAAGCGGAGTGACACAGATACGCAGTATTTT CASSLKRSDTDTQYF
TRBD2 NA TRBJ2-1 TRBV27 TGTGCCAGCACCGGACTAGCGGGGAGCTCCTACAATGAGCAGTTCTTC CASTGLAGSSYNEQFF
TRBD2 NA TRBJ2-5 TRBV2 TGTGCCAGCCCAGGACTAGCGGATATGGAGACCCAGTACTTC CASPGLADMETQYF
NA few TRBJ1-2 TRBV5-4 TGTGCCAGCAGCGAATGGACAGCTAACTATGGCTACACCTTC CASSEWTANYGYTF
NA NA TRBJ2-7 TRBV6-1 TGTGCCAGCAGTGCGGACACGAGCTCCTACGAGCAGTACTTC CASSADTSSYEQYF
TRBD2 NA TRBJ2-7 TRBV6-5 TGTGCCAGCAGAATAACTAGCGGGGGTTACGAGCAGTACTTC CASRITSGGYEQYF
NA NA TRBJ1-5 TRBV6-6 TGTGCCAGCATAAACAGGGAAGCTGGGAAACAGCCCCAGCATTTT CASINREAGKQPQHF
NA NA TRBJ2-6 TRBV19 TGTGCCAGTACGTCAGGGCCTGGGGCCAACGTCCTGACTTTC CASTSGPGANVLTF
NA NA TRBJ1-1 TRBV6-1 TGTGCCAGCAGTGAAACCAGGGCCGCAGGTGAAGCTTTCTTT CASSETRAAGEAFF
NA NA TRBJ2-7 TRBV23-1 TGCGCCAGCAGTCAAGAACAGGTGGTCGGCTACGAGCAGTACTTC CASSQEQVVGYEQYF
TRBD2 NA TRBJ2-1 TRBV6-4 TGTGCCAGCAGTGACTCGATTAGCGGGTACAATGAGCAGTTCTTC CASSDSISGYNEQFF
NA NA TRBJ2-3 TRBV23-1 TGCGCCAGCAGGCGGGTTCGTTGCACAGATACGCAGTATTTT CASRRVRCTDTQYF
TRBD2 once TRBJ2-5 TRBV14 TGTGCCAGCAGCGACAATAGCGGGAGGGCAGCGACCCAGTACTTC CASSDNSGRAATQYF
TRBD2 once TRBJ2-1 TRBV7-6 TGTGCCAGCACCAGGGAGGGCCTATCGAATGAGCAGTTCTTC CASTREGLSNEQFF
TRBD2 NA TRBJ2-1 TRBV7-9 TGTTCCAGCAGCTTAGAGGTCGGACTAGCGGGACGGTGGAATGAGCAGTTCTTC CSSSLEVGLAGRWNEQFF
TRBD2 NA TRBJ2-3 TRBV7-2 TGTGCCAGCAGCTTCTCTAGCGGGAGCGGCACAGATACGCAGTATTTT CASSFSSGSGTDTQYF
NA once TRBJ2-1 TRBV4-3 TGCGCCAGCAGCCAAGAGCAATGGCGCGGGACAGCAATATCGTATGAGCAGTTCTTC CASSQEQWRGTAISYEQFF
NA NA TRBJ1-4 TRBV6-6 TGTGCCAGCAAGCCTACCGCAACTAATGAAAAACTGTTTTTT CASKPTATNEKLFF
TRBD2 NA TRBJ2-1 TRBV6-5 TGTGCCAGCAGCCACGAGCGGGATGGGAATGAGCAGTTCTTC CASSHERDGNEQFF
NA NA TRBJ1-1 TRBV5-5 TGTGCCAGCAGCGAGTTCGGTGAAGCTTTCTTT CASSEFGEAFF
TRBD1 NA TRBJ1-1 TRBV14 TGTGCCAGCAGCCAGACAGGGAGACCTGAAGCTTTCTTT CASSQTGRPEAFF
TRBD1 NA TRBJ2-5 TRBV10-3 TGTGCCATCAGTGCAGGACAGGGAGAGGAGACCCAGTACTTC CAISAGQGEETQYF
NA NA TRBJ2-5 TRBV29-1 TGCAGCGTGCCTGGGGGGGAGACCCAGTACTTC CSVPGGETQYF
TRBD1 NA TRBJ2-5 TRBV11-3 TGTGCCAGCAGCTTGGGACAGGGAAAGACCCAGTACTTC CASSLGQGKTQYF
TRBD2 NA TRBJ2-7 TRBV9 TGTGCCAGCAGCGTTGGCGGGAGGGGAAACGAGCAGTACTTC CASSVGGRGNEQYF
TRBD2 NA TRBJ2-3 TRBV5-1 TGCGCCAGCAGTGCTAGCGGGAGGAGCACAGATACGCAGTATTTT CASSASGRSTDTQYF
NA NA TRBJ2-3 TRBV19 TGTGCCAGTAGTCCGGGAGCGCGGCCGGGAGATACGCAGTATTTT CASSPGARPGDTQYF
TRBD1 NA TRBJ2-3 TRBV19 TGTGCCAGTAGTTCCCAACAGGGGCCCACAGATACGCAGTATTTT CASSSQQGPTDTQYF
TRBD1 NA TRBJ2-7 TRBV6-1 TGTGCCAGCAGCCCGGGACAGGGTATAGCCTACGAGCAGTACTTC CASSPGQGIAYEQYF
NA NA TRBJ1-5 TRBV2 TGTGCCAGCAGTGACGAGTCAGGCAGTCAGCCCCAGCATTTT CASSDESGSQPQHF
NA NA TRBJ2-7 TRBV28 TGTGCCAGCAGGGATTCTAGCGTAAGGTACGAGCAGTACTTC CASRDSSVRYEQYF
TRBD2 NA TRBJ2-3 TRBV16 TGTGCCAGCAGCCACCCAGGACTAGCGGGAGGGTCTTCCACAGATACGCAGTATTTT CASSHPGLAGGSSTDTQYF
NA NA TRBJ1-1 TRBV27 TGTGCCAGCACCTCGGGACTTCATACCGAAGCTTTCTTT CASTSGLHTEAFF
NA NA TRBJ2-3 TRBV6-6 TGTGCCAGCAGTTATCCACTAGGGGGGGATGATTATACGCAGTATTTT CASSYPLGGDDYTQYF
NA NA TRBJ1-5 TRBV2 TGTGCCAGCATTTCTAATAGCAATCAGCCCCAGCATTTT CASISNSNQPQHF
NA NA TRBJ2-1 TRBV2 TGTGCCAGCAGTGAGGAAGGGAGCGGTTACAATGAGCAGTTCTTC CASSEEGSGYNEQFF
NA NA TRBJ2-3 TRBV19 TGTGCCAGTAGTATAGCTCTAGCACGGCTCTCGAATACGCAGTATTTT CASSIALARLSNTQYF
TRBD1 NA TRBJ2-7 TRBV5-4 TGTGCCAGCAGCCGGTCCGGACAGGTATACGAGCAGTACTTC CASSRSGQVYEQYF
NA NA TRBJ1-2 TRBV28 TGTGCCAGCAGGCCCCACAGGGCCCCTAACTATGGCTACACCTTC CASRPHRAPNYGYTF
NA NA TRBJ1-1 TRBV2 TGTGCCAGCAGTGAAAGGGGGGGTTCCACTGAAGCCTTCTTT CASSERGGSTEAFF
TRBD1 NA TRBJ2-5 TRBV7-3 TGTGCCAGCAGCTTAACAGGGGGCTTGGGAGAGACCCAGTACTTC CASSLTGGLGETQYF
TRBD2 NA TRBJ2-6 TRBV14 TGTGCCAGCAGCAAGGGACTAGCGCCCCACTCTGGGGCCAACGTCCTGACTTTC CASSKGLAPHSGANVLTF
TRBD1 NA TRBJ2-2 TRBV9 TGTGCCAGCAGCGCGGGACAGGGGGGCACCGGGGAGCTGTTTTTT CASSAGQGGTGELFF
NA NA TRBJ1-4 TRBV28 TGTGCCAGCAGTTCCCCAACTCCAACTAATGAAAAACTGTTTTTT CASSSPTPTNEKLFF
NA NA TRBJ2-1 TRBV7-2 TGTGCCAGCAGCCTGGGAGGAGCCTCTTCCTACAATGAGCAGTTCTTC CASSLGGASSYNEQFF
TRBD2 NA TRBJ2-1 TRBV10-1 TGCGCCAGCAGTGGGCGGGAGGGCCTGGGCGAGCAGTTCTTC CASSGREGLGEQFF
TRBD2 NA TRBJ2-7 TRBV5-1 TGCGCCAGCAGCCCTGGTTTTGGACTAGCGGCCAACTACGAGCAGTACTTC CASSPGFGLAANYEQYF
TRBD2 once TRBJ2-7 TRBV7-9 TGTTCCAGCAGCTTAATTATCCCCCGGACTAGATCCTACGAGCAGTACTTC CSSSLIIPRTRSYEQYF
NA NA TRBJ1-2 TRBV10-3 TGTGCCATCAGTGAGCATCAGGCGGGAGGCTACACCTTC CAISEHQAGGYTF